A single sample gave rise to the 5 T cell receptor beta chains below, sequenced in a study of neurological immune-mediated disorders. MiXCR, applied by TCRdb to the 5' RACE reads, yields one record per CDR3 protein. The sample carries some 46,000 distinct CDR3 sequences, over 9% recorded once. The specimen sequenced was PBMCs. The receptors were sampled from a man in his sixties or seventies with HTLV-1-associated myelopathy (HAM/TSP).

The count of this clonotype is one. This may be a read error, as it is one base from a much larger clone. This chain connects TRBV18 to TRBJ2-7, with unresolved D. V lost 4 bases to trimming and J lost 6 bases, with 13 bases between them. This CDR3 comprises 13 residues. Germline loops: CDR1 KGHSH, CDR2 LQKENI. In nucleotides, the CDR3 is TGTGCCAGCTCACTAGGCCTCGGCCTCGAGCAGTACTTC. Encoded protein: CASSLGLGLEQYF.

At least ten counts were recorded for this clonotype. The rearrangement joins TRBV11-2 to TRBJ1-2; weak D call: TRBD1 (5 bases). Trimming pared 3 bases from V and 8 bases from J, leaving 7 bases between. This CDR3 is built from 11 residues. The germline gives CDR1 SGHAT, CDR2 FQNNGV. CDR3 sequence reads: CASSFRGGYTF. As DNA, the CDR3 is TGTGCCAGCAGCTTTCGGGGGGGCTACACCTTC.

This clonotype was seen at least ten times. This rearrangement joins TRBV7-9 to TRBJ1-6; D is ambiguous. The germline V and J ends were trimmed by 3 bases and 5 bases, with 8 bases remaining between them. From germline, CDR1 is SEHNR and CDR2 FQNEAQ (reference sequence). This CDR3 is built from 14 residues. CDR3 in DNA: TGTGCCAGCAGCTTTTCGGGGAATAATTCACCCCTCCACTTT. Translation gives CASSFSGNNSPLHF.

This clonotype has at least ten counts. This chain connects TRBV7-2 to TRBJ2-7, with D perhaps TRBD1 (6 bases). CDR1 and CDR2 from the germline V gene are SGHTA and FQGNSA. Trimming removed 5 bases at V and 3 bases at J, with 17 bases between. The CDR3 is 15 residues long. The CDR3 DNA sequence: TGTGCCAGCAGCCCCCATGCCCTACAGGGCTACGAGCAGTACTTC. Its translation is CASSPHALQGYEQYF.

This clonotype was detected ten times or more. J is TRBJ2-2 and V is TRBV18, with a tentative D call TRBD2 (6 bases). CDR1 KGHSH and CDR2 LQKENI come from the germline V gene. Trimming shortened V by 8 bases and J by 0 bases, and 10 bases separated the two germline ends. The CDR3 has 14 amino acids. CDR3 sequence: CASPRETNTGELFF. CDR3 bases: TGTGCCAGCCCCCGGGAGACGAACACCGGGGAGCTGTTTTTT. Filled out from reference TRBV18 and TRBJ2-2, the complete variable domain reads NAGVMQNPRHLVRRRGQEARLRCSPMKGHSHVYWYRQLPEEGLKFMVYLQKENIIDESGMPKERFSAEFPKEGPSILRIQQVVRGDSAAYFCASPRETNTGELFFGEGSRLTVL.